This T cell receptor (beta chain) was captured by sequencing in a study of early T cells in non-severe SARS-CoV-2 infection. The CDR3 extends over 14 amino acids. V lost 3 bases and J 0 bases, leaving 6 bases between the germline ends. Unique molecular identifiers were added to individual cDNA molecules. TCRdb re-analysed the 5' RACE reads in MiXCR, keeping a single row per CDR3 protein. The repertoire includes tens of thousands of distinct CDR3 sequences, around 15% of them detected once, and approximately 3.3% sits in the top ten. The TCR originated in an adult who was a healthcare worker with PCR-confirmed SARS-CoV-2 infection or an uninfected control (not recorded which). Specimen: whole blood. This chain connects TRBV12-3 or TRBV12-4 to TRBJ1-3; D is uncertain. CDR3 in DNA: TGTGCCAGCAGTTTCCGGAGCTCTGGAAACACCATATATTTT. Translation: CASSFRSSGNTIYF.